In its sample, the clone carrying this T cell receptor beta chain was seen once. The antigen is not known. This specimen belongs to a study of T cells after posttransplantation cyclophosphamide. Study findings and constraints: TRB overlap between skin or GI tissue T cells and blood was limited. Later post-transplant blood repertoires were often dominated by donor CD8+ memory clones.

Busulfan-fludarabine conditioning, marrow transplant, and cyclophosphamide on days +3 and +4 were administered. The length of the CDR3 is 17 residues. The V gene's germline CDR1 is SGHVT and CDR2 SQSDAQ. The germline V and J ends were trimmed by 7 bases and 0 bases, with 19 bases remaining between them. TCRdb's copy holds only in-frame clones and misses some; the assay was immunoSEQ multiplex PCR. The sample has about 19,000 clones, approximately 90% seen once; the top ten hold 5.5% to 7.5%. The specimen comprised PBMCs, sampled after allogeneic stem cell transplant with posttransplant cyclophosphamide. V usage is TRBV7-4 and J usage is TRBJ2-1; D remains unclear. The receptor was derived from a female patient aged 35 to 55 who received an allogeneic stem cell transplant from a related donor, was CMV-positive, and had no GVHD. Some T cells may trace back to the graft donor. The CDR3 DNA reads TGTGCCAGCACCCTTAGTCTACCCCCTGGCTCCTACAATGAGCAGTTCTTC. Its translation is CASTLSLPPGSYNEQFF.